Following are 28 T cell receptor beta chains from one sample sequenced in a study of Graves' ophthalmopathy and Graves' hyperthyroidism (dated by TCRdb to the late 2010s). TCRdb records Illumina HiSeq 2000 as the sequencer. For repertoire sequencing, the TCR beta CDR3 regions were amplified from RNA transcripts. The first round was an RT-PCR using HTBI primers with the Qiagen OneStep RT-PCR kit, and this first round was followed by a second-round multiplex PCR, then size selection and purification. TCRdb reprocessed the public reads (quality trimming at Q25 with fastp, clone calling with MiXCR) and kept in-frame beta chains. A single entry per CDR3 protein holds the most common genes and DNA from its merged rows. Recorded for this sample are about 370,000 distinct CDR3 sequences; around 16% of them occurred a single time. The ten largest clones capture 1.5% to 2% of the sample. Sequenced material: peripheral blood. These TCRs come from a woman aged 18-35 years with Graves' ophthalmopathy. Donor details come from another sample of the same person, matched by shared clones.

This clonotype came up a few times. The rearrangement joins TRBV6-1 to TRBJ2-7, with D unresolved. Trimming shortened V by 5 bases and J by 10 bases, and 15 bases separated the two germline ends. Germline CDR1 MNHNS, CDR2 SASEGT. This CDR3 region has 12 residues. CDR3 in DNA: TGTGCCAGCAGTAATCCCCAAGAGGAACAGTACTTC. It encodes CASSNPQEEQYF.

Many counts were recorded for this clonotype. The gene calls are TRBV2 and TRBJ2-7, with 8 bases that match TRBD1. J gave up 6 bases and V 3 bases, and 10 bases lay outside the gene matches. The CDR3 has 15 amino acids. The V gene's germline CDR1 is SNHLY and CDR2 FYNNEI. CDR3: CASSEHQGAMGEQYF. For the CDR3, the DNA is TGTGCCAGCAGTGAGCACCAGGGGGCGATGGGCGAGCAGTACTTC.

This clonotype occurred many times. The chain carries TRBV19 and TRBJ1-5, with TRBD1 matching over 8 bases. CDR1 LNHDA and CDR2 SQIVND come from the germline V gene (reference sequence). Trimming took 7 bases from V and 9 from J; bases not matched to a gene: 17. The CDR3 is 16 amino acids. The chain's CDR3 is CASNILGTGALSPQHF. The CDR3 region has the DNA TGTGCCAGTAATATCCTCGGGACAGGCGCGTTGTCGCCCCAGCATTTT.

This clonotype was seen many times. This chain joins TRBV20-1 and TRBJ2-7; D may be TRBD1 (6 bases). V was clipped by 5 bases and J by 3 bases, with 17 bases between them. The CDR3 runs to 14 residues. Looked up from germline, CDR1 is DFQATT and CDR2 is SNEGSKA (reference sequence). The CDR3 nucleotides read TGCAGTGCTCGATCCACCGGGACATTCTACGAGCAGTACTTC. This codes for CSARSTGTFYEQYF.

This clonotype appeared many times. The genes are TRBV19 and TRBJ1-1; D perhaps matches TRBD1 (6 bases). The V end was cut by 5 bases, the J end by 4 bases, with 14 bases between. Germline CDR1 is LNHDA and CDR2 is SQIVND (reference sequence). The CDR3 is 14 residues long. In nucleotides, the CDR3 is TGTGCCAGTAGTGTCACAGGGTTGAGCACTGAAGCTTTCTTT. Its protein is CASSVTGLSTEAFF.

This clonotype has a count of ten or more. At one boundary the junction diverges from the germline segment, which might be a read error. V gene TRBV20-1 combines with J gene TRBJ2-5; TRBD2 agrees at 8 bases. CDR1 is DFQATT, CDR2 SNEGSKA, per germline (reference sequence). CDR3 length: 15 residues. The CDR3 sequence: CSASGRAGAQEAQYF. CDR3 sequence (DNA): TGCAGTGCCAGTGGCCGAGCGGGGGCCCAAGAGGCCCAGTACTTC.

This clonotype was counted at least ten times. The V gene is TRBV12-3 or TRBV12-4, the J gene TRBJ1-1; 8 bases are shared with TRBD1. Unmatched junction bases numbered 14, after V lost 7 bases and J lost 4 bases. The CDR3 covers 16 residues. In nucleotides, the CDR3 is TGTGCCAGCAATTTTCGCAGGGGGCAAGGTAGCACTGAAGCTTTCTTT. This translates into CASNFRRGQGSTEAFF.

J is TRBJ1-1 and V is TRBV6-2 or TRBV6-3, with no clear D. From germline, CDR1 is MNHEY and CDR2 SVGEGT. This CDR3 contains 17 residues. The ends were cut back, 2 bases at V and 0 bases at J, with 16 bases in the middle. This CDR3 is CASSYTRHQILNTEAFF. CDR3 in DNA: TGTGCCAGCAGTTACACGAGGCACCAGATCTTGAACACTGAAGCTTTCTTT.

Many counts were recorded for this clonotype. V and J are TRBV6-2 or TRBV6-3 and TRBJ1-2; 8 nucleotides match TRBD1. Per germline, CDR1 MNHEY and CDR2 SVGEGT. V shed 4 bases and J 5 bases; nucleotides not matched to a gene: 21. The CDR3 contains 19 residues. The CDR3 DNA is TGTGCCAGCAGTTCCTATACCAGCACCGGGACAGGAGGGATTTATGGCTACACCTTC. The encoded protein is CASSSYTSTGTGGIYGYTF.

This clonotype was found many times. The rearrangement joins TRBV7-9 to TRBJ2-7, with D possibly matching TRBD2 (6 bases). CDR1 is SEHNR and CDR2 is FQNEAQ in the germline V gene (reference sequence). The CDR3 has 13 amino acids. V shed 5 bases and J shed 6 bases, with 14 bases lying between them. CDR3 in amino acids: CASSPAGGGEQYF. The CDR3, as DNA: TGTGCCAGCAGCCCCGCCGGGGGTGGCGAGCAGTACTTC.

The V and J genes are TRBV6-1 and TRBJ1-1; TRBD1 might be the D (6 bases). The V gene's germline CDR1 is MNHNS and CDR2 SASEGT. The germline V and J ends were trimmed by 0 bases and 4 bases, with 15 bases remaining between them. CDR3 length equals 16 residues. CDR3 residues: CASSEARGRIGTEAFF. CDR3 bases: TGTGCCAGCAGTGAAGCCCGGGGGCGTATCGGCACTGAAGCTTTCTTT.

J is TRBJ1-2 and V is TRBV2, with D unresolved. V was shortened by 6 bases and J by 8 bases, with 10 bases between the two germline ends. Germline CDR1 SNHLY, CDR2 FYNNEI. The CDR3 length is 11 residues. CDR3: CASSDLSGYTF. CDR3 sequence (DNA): TGTGCCAGCAGCGATCTTAGCGGCTACACCTTC.

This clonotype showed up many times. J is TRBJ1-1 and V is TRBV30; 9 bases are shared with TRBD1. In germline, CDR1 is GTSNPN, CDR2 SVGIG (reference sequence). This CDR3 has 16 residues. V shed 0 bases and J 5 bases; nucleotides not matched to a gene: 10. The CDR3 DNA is TGTGCCTGGAGTGTACGTTTACAGGGGGCGCATACTGAAGCTTTCTTT. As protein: CAWSVRLQGAHTEAFF.

CDR3 region: CSVEGNDEQYF. DNA of the CDR3: TGCAGCGTAGAGGGGAACGACGAGCAGTACTTC. The J gene is TRBJ2-7, the V gene TRBV29-1; D may match TRBD1 or TRBD2 (5 bases each). CDR1 is SQVTM, CDR2 ANQGSEA, per germline. V lost 6 bases to trimming and J lost 5 bases, with 11 bases between them. The CDR3 consists of 11 residues.

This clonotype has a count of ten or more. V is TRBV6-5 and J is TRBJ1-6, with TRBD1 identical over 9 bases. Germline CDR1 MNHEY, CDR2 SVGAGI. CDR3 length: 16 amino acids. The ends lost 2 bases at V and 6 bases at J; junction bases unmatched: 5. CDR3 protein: CASSYRGQGRNSPLHF. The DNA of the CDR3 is TGTGCCAGCAGTTACCGGGGACAGGGCCGTAATTCACCCCTCCACTTT.

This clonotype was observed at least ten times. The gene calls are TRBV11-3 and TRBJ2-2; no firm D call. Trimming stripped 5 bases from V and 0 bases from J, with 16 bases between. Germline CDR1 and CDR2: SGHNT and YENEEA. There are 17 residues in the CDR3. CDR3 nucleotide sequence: TGTGCCAGCAGCCCTTCCATCCAAAGGGCGAACACCGGGGAGCTGTTTTTT. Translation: CASSPSIQRANTGELFF. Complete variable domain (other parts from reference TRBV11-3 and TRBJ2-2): EAGVVQSPRYKIIEKKQPVAFWCNPISGHNTLYWYLQNLGQGPELLIRYENEEAVDDSQLPKDRFSAERLKGVDSTLKIQPAELGDSAVYLCASSPSIQRANTGELFFGEGSRLTVL.

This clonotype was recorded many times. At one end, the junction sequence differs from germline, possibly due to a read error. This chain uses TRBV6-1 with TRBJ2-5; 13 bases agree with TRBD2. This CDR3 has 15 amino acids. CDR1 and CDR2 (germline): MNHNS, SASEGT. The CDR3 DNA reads TGTGCCAGCAGTGGGGGACTAGCGGGGACGGAGACCCGGTACTTC. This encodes CASSGGLAGTETRYF.

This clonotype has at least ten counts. For the CDR3, the DNA is TGTGCCAGCAGCTCTATTAGGGGAGGGCGATACACTGAAGCTTTCTTT. As protein: CASSSIRGGRYTEAFF. The chain recombines TRBV11-2 with TRBJ1-1, with TRBD1 as a possible D gene (5 bases). CDR1 SGHAT and CDR2 FQNNGV come from the germline V gene. The V end was cut by 4 bases, the J end by 3 bases, with 18 bases between. The CDR3 is 16 residues long.

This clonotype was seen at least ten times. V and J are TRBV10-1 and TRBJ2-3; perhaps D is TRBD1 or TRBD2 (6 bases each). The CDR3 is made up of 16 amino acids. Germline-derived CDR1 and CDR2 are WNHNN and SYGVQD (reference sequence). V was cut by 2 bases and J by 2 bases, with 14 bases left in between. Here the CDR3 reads CASSENGGGVTDTQYF. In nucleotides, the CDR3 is TGCGCCAGCAGTGAGAACGGAGGGGGTGTCACAGATACGCAGTATTTT.

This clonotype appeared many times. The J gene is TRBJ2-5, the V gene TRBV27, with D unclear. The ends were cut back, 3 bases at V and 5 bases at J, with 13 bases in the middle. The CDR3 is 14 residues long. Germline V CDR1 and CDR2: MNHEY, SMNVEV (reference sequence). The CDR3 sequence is CASSFSATDETQYF. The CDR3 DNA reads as TGTGCCAGCAGTTTTTCGGCGACCGATGAGACCCAGTACTTC.

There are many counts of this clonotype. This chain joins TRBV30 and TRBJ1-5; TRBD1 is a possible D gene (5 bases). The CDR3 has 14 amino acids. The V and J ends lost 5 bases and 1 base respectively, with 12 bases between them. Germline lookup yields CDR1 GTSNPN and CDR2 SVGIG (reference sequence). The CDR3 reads CAWAPGPSNQPQHF. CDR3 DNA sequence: TGTGCCTGGGCTCCGGGACCGAGCAATCAGCCCCAGCATTTT.

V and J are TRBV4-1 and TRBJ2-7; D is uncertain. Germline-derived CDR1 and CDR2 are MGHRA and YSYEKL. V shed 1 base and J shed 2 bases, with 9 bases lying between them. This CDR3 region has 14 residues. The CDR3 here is CASSQAGTTYEQYF. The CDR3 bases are TGCGCCAGCAGCCAAGCCGGCACGACCTACGAGCAGTACTTC.

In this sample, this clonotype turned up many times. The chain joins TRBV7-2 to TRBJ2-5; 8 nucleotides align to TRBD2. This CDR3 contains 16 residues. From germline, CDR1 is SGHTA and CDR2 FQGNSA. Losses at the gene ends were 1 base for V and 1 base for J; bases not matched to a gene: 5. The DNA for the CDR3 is TGTGCCAGCAGCTTAGGAGGACGGGGGGGCCAAGAGACCCAGTACTTC. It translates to CASSLGGRGGQETQYF.

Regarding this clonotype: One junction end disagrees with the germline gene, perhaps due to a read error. The CDR3 sequence: CDSSSAYEQYF. CDR3 DNA sequence: TGTGACAGCAGCTCTGCCTACGAGCAGTACTTC. This sequence joins TRBV7-2 and TRBJ2-7; D gene ambiguous. The CDR3 is 11 residues long. From germline, CDR1 is SGHTA and CDR2 FQGNSA.

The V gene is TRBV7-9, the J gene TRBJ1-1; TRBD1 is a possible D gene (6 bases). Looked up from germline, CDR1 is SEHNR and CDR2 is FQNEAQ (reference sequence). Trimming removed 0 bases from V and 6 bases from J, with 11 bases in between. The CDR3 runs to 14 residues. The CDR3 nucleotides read TGTGCCAGCAGCTTAGCACAGGGAGTCCCTGAAGCTTTCTTT. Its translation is CASSLAQGVPEAFF.

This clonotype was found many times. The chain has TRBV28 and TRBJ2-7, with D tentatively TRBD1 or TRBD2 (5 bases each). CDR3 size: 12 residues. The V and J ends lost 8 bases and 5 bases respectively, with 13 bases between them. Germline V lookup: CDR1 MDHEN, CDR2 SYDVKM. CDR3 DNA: TGTGCCAGCGTATTAGGGGAGCACGAGCAGTACTTC. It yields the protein CASVLGEHEQYF.

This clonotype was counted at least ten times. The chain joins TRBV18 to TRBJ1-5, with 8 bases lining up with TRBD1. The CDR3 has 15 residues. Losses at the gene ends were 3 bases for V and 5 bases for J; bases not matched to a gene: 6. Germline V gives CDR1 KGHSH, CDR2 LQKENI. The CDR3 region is CASSPSGQGDQPQHF. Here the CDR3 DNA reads TGTGCCAGCTCACCGTCCGGACAGGGTGATCAGCCCCAGCATTTT. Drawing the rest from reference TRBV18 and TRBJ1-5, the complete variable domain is NAGVMQNPRHLVRRRGQEARLRCSPMKGHSHVYWYRQLPEEGLKFMVYLQKENIIDESGMPKERFSAEFPKEGPSILRIQQVVRGDSAAYFCASSPSGQGDQPQHFGDGTRLSIL.

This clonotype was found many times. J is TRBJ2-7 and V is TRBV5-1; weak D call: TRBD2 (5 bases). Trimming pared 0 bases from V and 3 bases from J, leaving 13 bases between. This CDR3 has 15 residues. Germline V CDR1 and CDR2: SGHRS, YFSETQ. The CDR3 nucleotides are TGCGCCAGCAGCTTGGTTGGTGCAGGACTCTACGAGCAGTACTTC. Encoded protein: CASSLVGAGLYEQYF.